The 9 T cell receptor beta chains presented below share a single source sample, sequenced in a study of graft-versus-host responses after intestinal transplantation. The researchers put roughly 200,000 CFSE-labeled responder cells into plates with roughly 200,000 irradiated, violet-dye-labeled stimulator cells. The method was immunoSEQ multiplex PCR; TCRdb's version includes in-frame clones alone and lacks a portion of them. Of 6,000 to 8,500 clones in the sample, 25% to 35% were seen once. Sequenced here: alloreactive CD8+ T cells from a mixed lymphocyte reaction culture, sampled before transplantation. Noted subset: CFSE-low proliferating T cells sorted from approximately 6-day pre-transplant mixed lymphocyte reaction (GvH or HvG direction). The origin of the receptors is a human patient who was an organ donor for intestinal transplantation.

This clone occurred a few times. The J gene is TRBJ2-7, the V gene TRBV11-2; 9 bases fit TRBD2. The germline V gene encodes CDR1 SGHAT and CDR2 FQNNGV. The CDR3 covers 15 residues. J lost 6 bases, V lost 3 bases, and 9 bases had no gene match. CDR3 amino acids: CASSFTPELAGEQYF. Here the CDR3 DNA reads TGTGCCAGCAGCTTCACCCCCGAACTAGCGGGCGAGCAGTACTTC.

This clone was seen only a few times. This rearrangement joins TRBV4-1 to TRBJ1-2, with 7 positions matching TRBD1. The germline V gene encodes CDR1 MGHRA and CDR2 YSYEKL. CDR3 size: 14 residues. Trimming took 4 bases from V and 5 from J; bases not matched to a gene: 7. For the CDR3, the DNA is TGCGCCAGCAGCCGTAGGACAGGTCGGTATGGCTACACCTTC. Its protein product is CASSRRTGRYGYTF.

This clone qualifies as medium-sized (0.01 to 0.1%). The chain is built from TRBV27 and TRBJ2-1, with 9 bases lining up with TRBD2. The CDR3 totals 16 residues. Germline-derived CDR1 and CDR2 are MNHEY and SMNVEV (reference sequence). J lost 8 bases, V lost 4 bases, and 12 bases had no gene match. CDR3 amino acids: CASSSPLAGGLHEQFF. CDR3 DNA: TGTGCCAGCAGTTCCCCCCTGGCGGGGGGGCTCCATGAGCAGTTCTTC.

This chain joins TRBV7-9 and TRBJ2-5, with TRBD1 identical over 10 bases. Germline assignment: CDR1 SEHNR and CDR2 FQNEAQ (reference sequence). The CDR3 length is 17 residues. Trimming removed 2 bases from V and 3 bases from J; junction bases left unmatched: 9. CDR3 DNA sequence: TGTGCCAGCAGCTTAAAAAGTGGGACAGGGGAGAAAGAGACCCAGTACTTC. The encoded protein is CASSLKSGTGEKETQYF.

The chain recombines TRBV21-1 with TRBJ2-1; the table's D call TRBD2 went unverified against the DNA. TRBV21-1 is described as a pseudogene. This CDR3 has 14 amino acids. CDR3 sequence reads: CASSMEPRVDEQFF. The CDR3 DNA sequence: TGTGCCAGCAGCATGGAGCCGCGCGTCGATGAGCAGTTCTTC.

This clone occurred a few times. The junction departs from the called germline gene at one end, perhaps through a read error. This chain uses TRBV30 with TRBJ1-2; TRBD1 aligns across 7 bases. The CDR3 sequence is 13 residues long. The germline V gene has CDR1 GTSNPN and CDR2 SVGIG (reference sequence). The CDR3 DNA follows: TGTGCCTGGAGGGAGCTCGGGACAGACCTTTTCGCCTTC. Translated, it gives CAWRELGTDLFAF.

The V gene is TRBV5-1, the J gene TRBJ1-2, with D perhaps TRBD1 (6 bases). Germline assignment: CDR1 SGHRS and CDR2 YFSETQ. CDR3 length equals 16 residues. Trimming stripped 2 bases from V and 0 bases from J, with 14 bases between. The CDR3 is CASSFHMTGANYGYTF. CDR3 nucleotides: TGCGCCAGCAGCTTTCACATGACAGGAGCTAACTATGGCTACACCTTC.

CDR3 sequence: CASSAQGKGYGYTF. CDR3 nucleotides: TGTGCCAGCAGCGCGCAGGGGAAAGGCTATGGCTACACCTTC. The V gene is TRBV21-1, the J gene TRBJ1-2; the listed D gene, TRBD1, was not tested against the DNA. TRBV21-1 is a known pseudogene. CDR3 length: 14 residues.

This clone was seen more than once but under ten times. The chain employs TRBV18 and TRBJ2-5; D perhaps matches TRBD1 (6 bases). Per germline, CDR1 KGHSH and CDR2 LQKENI. The CDR3 runs to 15 residues. V lost 4 bases to trimming and J lost 7 bases, with 19 bases between them. The DNA of the CDR3 is TGTGCCAGCTCACTGTCAACAGGGAAATCGGTGACCCAGTACTTC. This sequence encodes CASSLSTGKSVTQYF.